The T cell receptor (beta chain) under discussion was sequenced for a study of cytomegalovirus exposure and HLA in healthy donors. The PCR made use of 60 Vbeta and 13 Jbeta primers. Clones were sequenced by immunoSEQ multiplex PCR, and TCRdb holds only the in-frame ones, with some missing. The sample contains about 120,000 clones, over 60% of which appear only once. Trimming pared 0 bases from V and 7 bases from J, leaving 10 bases between. The CDR3 loop spans 13 amino acids. Looked up from germline, CDR1 is SGHDT and CDR2 is YYEEEE. The sequenced sample consisted of PBMCs. The receptor's source is a man in his forties in good health and CMV-seropositive. The V gene is TRBV5-6, the J gene TRBJ1-1; no firm D call. DNA for the CDR3: TGTGCCAGCAGCTTGGCCAAGTGGAGTGAAGCTTTCTTT. It is translated as CASSLAKWSEAFF.